These 7 T cell receptor beta chains originate from one sample sequenced in a study of Ad26.COV2.S vaccination and SARS-CoV-2 variants. Assay: immunoSEQ multiplex PCR; the TCRdb copy retains only in-frame clones and omits some. The table has 350,000 to 450,000 clones, roughly 90% seen once. Treatment of the sample: some 20 received Ad26.COV2.S at low or high dose, single or two shots; about 5 received placebo; per-sample allocation not given. Sampling took place 63 days after the first vaccine or placebo injection. The sequencing used peripheral blood, collected in a trial of Ad26.COV2.S vaccine versus placebo. Every receptor here comes from a person aged 18-60 years who received the Ad26.COV2.S COVID-19 vaccine or a placebo.

The rearrangement links TRBV19 to TRBJ2-2; D is unclear. The CDR3 sequence is 14 residues long. CDR1 and CDR2 (germline): LNHDA, SQIVND (reference sequence). V was shortened by 3 bases and J by 1 base, with 6 bases between the two germline ends. The CDR3 is CASSMVRNTGELFF. CDR3 in DNA: TGTGCCAGTAGTATGGTACGGAACACCGGGGAGCTGTTTTTT.

The chain uses TRBV7-2 and TRBJ2-5, with TRBD1 identical over 8 bases. The CDR3 has 17 residues. The junction had 15 bases not matched to a gene; V was cut back by 4 bases and J by 5 bases. Germline values: CDR1 SGHTA, CDR2 FQGNSA. Written as DNA, the CDR3 is TGTGCCAGCAGCTCCCTAGGGGCAGGGGGCGCGGGGGAGACCCAGTACTTC. This translates into CASSSLGAGGAGETQYF.

This chain uses TRBV9 with TRBJ2-7, with no clear D. The CDR3 is 12 amino acids. Germline CDR1 reads SGDLS; CDR2 reads YYNGEE. The V end lost 0 bases, the J end lost 3 bases, and 4 bases lay between the germline ends. For the CDR3, the DNA is TGTGCCAGCAGCGTAGGAGACTACGAGCAGTACTTC. It is translated as CASSVGDYEQYF.

The genes are TRBV5-8 and TRBJ2-7; D not resolved. This CDR3 contains 12 residues. Trimming stripped 3 bases from V and 6 bases from J, with 10 bases between. Germline V gene lookup returns CDR1 SGHTS and CDR2 YDEGEE. The CDR3 reads CASSSLTSEQYF. The CDR3 DNA reads as TGTGCCAGCAGCTCGCTGACGAGCGAGCAGTACTTC.

V gene TRBV2 combines with J gene TRBJ2-1, with 11 bases lining up with TRBD2. The CDR3 sequence is 16 residues long. Per the germline V gene, CDR1 is SNHLY and CDR2 is FYNNEI. With 6 bases clipped from V and 1 base from J, the junction kept 5 bases outside the gene matches. The DNA for the CDR3 is TGTGCCAGCAGGACCGGGACTAGCGGATCCTACAATGAGCAGTTCTTC. Amino acid sequence: CASRTGTSGSYNEQFF.

The chain uses TRBV6-5 and TRBJ1-4; the D gene is possibly TRBD1 (5 bases). With 0 bases removed from V and 11 bases from J, the gap between germline ends came to 16 bases. The germline gives CDR1 MNHEY, CDR2 SVGAGI. CDR3 length equals 15 residues. The CDR3 DNA is TGTGCCAGCAGTTACTCGACCCCTTGGGAGGGGAAACTGTTTTTT. It codes for CASSYSTPWEGKLFF.

The CDR3 loop reads CASSLAGRGQYF. The CDR3 DNA follows: TGTGCCAGCAGCTTGGCAGGGAGGGGCCAGTACTTC. The rearrangement links TRBV5-5 to TRBJ2-5; 7 bases align to TRBD2. Losses at the gene ends were 0 bases for V and 10 bases for J; bases not matched to a gene: 3. The CDR3 is 12 residues long. CDR1 and CDR2 from the germline V gene are SGHKS and YYEKEE (reference sequence).